The clone carrying this T cell receptor (beta chain) appeared once. The antigen is not known. This sample was included in a study of neoadjuvant anti-PD-1 for oral cavity cancer. Study in general: Non-progressing patients received a fourth nivolumab dose near day 43, then surgery on days 50-56. Findings and caveats of the study: Higher pretreatment blood Treg/Th17 ratios correlated with higher pretreatment blood and lower post-treatment tumor TCRbeta clonality.

Method: immunoSEQ multiplex PCR; TCRdb's copy keeps in-frame clones and lacks some. The repertoire consists of over 11,000 clones, with 70% occurring once and the leading ten covering approximately 2%. This CDR3 spans 14 amino acids. Trimming stripped 7 bases from V and 1 base from J, with 13 bases between. Germline values: CDR1 LNHDA, CDR2 SQIVND (reference sequence). Patients had newly diagnosed, untreated stage II-IVA oral cavity squamous cell carcinoma. This receptor was taken from a person aged 40 to 85 with oral cavity squamous cell carcinoma. The chain uses TRBV19 and TRBJ2-5; D perhaps matches TRBD2 (6 bases). The material was PBMCs, obtained before nivolumab (anti-PD-1) treatment. CDR3 coding DNA: TGTGCCAGTAAGGAGGGAACGGGCCAAGAGACCCAGTACTTC. Amino acid sequence: CASKEGTGQETQYF.